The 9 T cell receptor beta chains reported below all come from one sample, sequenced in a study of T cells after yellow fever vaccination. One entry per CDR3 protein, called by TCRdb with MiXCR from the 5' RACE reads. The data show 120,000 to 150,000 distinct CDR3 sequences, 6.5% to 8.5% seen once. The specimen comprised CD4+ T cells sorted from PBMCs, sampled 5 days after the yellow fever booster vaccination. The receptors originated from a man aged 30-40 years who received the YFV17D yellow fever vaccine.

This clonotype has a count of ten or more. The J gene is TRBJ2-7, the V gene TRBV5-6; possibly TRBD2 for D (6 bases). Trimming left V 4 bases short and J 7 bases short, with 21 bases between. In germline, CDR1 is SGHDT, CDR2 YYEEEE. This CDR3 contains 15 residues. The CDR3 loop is CASSGTTDYPWEQYF. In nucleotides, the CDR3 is TGTGCCAGCAGCGGCACCACGGACTACCCGTGGGAGCAGTACTTC.

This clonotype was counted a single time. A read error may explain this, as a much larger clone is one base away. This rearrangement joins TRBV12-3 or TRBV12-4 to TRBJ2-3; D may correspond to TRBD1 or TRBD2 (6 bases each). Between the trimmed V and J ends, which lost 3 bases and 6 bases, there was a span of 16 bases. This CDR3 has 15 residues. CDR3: CASSLVLAGVDTQYF. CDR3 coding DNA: TGTGCCAGCAGTTTGGTACTAGCAGGGGTCGATACGCAGTATTTT.

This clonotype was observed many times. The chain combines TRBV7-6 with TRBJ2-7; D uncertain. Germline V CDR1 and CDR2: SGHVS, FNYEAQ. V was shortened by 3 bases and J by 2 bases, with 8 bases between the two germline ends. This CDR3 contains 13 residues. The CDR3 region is CASSLSGAYEQYF. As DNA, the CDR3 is TGTGCCAGCAGCTTGAGTGGGGCCTACGAGCAGTACTTC.

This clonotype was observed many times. The CDR3 loop reads CSVWTGGRLADTQYF. The CDR3 DNA reads TGCAGTGTCTGGACAGGGGGCAGACTAGCTGATACGCAGTATTTT. V and J are TRBV20-1 and TRBJ2-3; 11 nucleotides agree with TRBD1. Germline V CDR1 and CDR2: DFQATT, SNEGSKA (reference sequence). The CDR3 covers 15 residues. V trimming: 7 bases; J trimming: 6 bases; junction bases outside the gene matches: 12.

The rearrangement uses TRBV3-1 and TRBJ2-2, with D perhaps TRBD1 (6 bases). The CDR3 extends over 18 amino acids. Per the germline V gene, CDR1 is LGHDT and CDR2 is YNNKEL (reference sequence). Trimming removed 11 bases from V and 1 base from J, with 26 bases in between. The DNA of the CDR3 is TGTGCCTGCTGCCAAGTCCCTGACATGACAGGGAACACCGGGGAGCTGTTTTTT. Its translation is CACCQVPDMTGNTGELFF. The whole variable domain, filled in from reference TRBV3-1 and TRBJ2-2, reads DTAVSQTPKYLVTQMGNDKSIKCEQNLGHDTMYWYKQDSKKFLKIMFSYNNKELIINETVPNRFSPKSPDKAHLNLHINSLELGDSAVYFCACCQVPDMTGNTGELFFGEGSRLTVL.

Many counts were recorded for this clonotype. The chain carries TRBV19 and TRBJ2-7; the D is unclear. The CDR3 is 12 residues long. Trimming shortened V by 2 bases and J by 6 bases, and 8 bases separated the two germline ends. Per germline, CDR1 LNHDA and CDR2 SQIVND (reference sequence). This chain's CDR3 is CASSISFGEQYF. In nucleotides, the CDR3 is TGTGCCAGTAGTATAAGTTTCGGCGAGCAGTACTTC.

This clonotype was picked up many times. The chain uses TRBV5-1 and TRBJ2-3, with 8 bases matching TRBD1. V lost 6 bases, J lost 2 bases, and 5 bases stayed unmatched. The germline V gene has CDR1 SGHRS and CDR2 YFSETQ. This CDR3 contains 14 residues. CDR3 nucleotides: TGCGCCAGCACCGAGGACAGGGTCACAGATACGCAGTATTTT. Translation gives CASTEDRVTDTQYF. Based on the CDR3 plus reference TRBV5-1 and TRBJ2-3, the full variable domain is KAGVTQTPRYLIKTRGQQVTLSCSPISGHRSVSWYQQTPGQGLQFLFEYFSETQRNKGNFPGRFSGRQFSNSRSEMNVSTLELGDSALYLCASTEDRVTDTQYFGPGTRLTVL.

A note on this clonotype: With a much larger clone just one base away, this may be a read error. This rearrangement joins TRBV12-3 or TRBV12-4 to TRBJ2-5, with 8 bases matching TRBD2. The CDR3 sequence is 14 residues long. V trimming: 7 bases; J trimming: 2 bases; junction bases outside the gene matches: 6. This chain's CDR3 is CASTTTGGQETQYF. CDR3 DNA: TGTGCCAGCACCACTACGGGAGGGCAAGAGACCCAGTACTTC.

The CDR3 DNA reads as TGCAGTGCTAGAACGGACAGGGAAAATGAAAAACTGTTTTTT. This codes for CSARTDRENEKLFF. The chain has TRBV20-1 and TRBJ1-4; 8 nucleotides match TRBD1. The CDR3 length is 14 residues. Germline V lookup: CDR1 DFQATT, CDR2 SNEGSKA (reference sequence). Trimming cost V 2 bases and J 5 bases; bases outside gene matches: 4.